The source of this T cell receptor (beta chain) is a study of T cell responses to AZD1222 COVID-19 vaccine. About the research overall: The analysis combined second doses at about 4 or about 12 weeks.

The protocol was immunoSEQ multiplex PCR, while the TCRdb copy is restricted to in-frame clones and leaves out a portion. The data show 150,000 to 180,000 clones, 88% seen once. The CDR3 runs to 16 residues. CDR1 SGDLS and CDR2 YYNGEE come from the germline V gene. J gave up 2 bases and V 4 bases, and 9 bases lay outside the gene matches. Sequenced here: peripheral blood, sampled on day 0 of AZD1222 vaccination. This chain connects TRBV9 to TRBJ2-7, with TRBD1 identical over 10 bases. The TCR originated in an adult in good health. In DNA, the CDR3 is TGTGCCAGCAGCCCCCGGGCCGGGACAGGGGCCTACGAGCAGTACTTC. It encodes CASSPRAGTGAYEQYF.